Detailed here is one TCR beta chain. Its antigen remains undetermined. No clone much larger than this one lies a single base away; base qualities are absent. These data originate in a study of technical replicates of blood from several donors (dated by TCRdb to about 2017). To prepare the library, the immunoSEQ multiplex PCR assay was applied. TCRdb obtained this table from immuneACCESS and retained in-frame rearrangements with V and J assigned. These tables miss some clones; where compared with another copy, unresolved V genes account for less than half of the shortfall, and the remainder is unexplained. The table for this sample lists 80,000 to 90,000 clones; 85% to 95% of them were counted only once. The ten largest account for 0.25% of the sample. There are 14 amino acids in the CDR3, from cysteine to phenylalanine inclusive. Just the 42-base CDR3 DNA is kept, in frame starting at base 1. V is reduced by 2 bases and J by 3 bases, leaving a spacing of 10 bases between them. The germline V gene yields MRHNA for CDR1 and SNTAGT for CDR2.

The rearrangement combines TRBV6-4 with TRBJ1-2, and the D gene may be TRBD1, 5 bases matching. Sequencing was done on a sample of T cells isolated from PBMCs. The sequence came from a human donor in good health. The nucleotide sequence is TGTGCCAGCAGTGACACGCGGGGCCACTATGGCTACACCTTC. This gives the protein CASSDTRGHYGYTF.